This T cell receptor (beta chain) comes out of a study of T-cell memory formation after mild COVID-19. Whole-study context: TCR clusters were mostly confined to one donor each. Overall study results and limits: Researchers found some responding clones in pre-infection memory, a sign that cross-reactive memory joined. CD4+ clones that contracted lay mainly in CM and EM; CD8+ ones lay in EMRA. A second wave expanding day 15 to 37 was CD4+-biased; contracting clones were balanced.

This clonotype has more than one count but fewer than ten. Its target is unknown. TCRdb processed the 5' RACE reads anew with MiXCR; each CDR3 protein has one entry. Here the sample spans more than 250,000 distinct CDR3 sequences, about a sixth being singletons. V lost 1 base to trimming and J lost 4 bases, with 13 bases between them. The CDR3 spans 16 residues. In germline, CDR1 is MNHEY, CDR2 SVGAGI. The receptor was isolated from a man younger than 30 who had mild COVID-19 (a few samples of this study predate the infection). Cell type and time point are not known. The chain carries TRBV6-5 and TRBJ2-2; the D gene is possibly TRBD2 (5 bases). Sequenced sample: PBMCs or a T cell subset sorted from them (not recorded which). As DNA, the CDR3 is TGTGCCAGCAGTTACTTTGTTCTAGCCCCCACCGGGGAGCTGTTTTTT. The encoded protein is CASSYFVLAPTGELFF.